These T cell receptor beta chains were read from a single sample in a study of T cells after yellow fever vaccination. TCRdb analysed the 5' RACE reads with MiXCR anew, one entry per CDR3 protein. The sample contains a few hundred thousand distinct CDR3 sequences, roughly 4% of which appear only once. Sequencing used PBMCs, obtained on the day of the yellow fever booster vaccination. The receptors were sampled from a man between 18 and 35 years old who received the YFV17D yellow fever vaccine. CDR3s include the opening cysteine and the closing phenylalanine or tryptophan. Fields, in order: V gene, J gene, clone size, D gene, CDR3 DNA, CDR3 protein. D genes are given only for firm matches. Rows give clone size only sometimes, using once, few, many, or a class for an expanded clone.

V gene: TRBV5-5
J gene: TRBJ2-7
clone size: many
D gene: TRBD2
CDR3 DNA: TGTGCCAGCAGCTCTATACTCTCGACTAGCGGTCTGTACGAGCAGTACTTC
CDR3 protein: CASSSILSTSGLYEQYF

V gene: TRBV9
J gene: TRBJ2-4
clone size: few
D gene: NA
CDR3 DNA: TGTGCCAGCAGCCCCGGGGGTATAGCCAAAAACATTCAGTACTTC
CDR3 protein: CASSPGGIAKNIQYF

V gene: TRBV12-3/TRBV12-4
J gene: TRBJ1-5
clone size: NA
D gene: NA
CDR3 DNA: TGTGCCAGCAGGGTTGAAGGACCTTATAGCAATCAGCCCCAGCATTTT
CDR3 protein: CASRVEGPYSNQPQHF

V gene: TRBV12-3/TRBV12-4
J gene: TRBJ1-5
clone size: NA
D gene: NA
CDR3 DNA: TGTGCCAGCAGTGCGCCGGGCCCCCAGCATTTT
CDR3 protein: CASSAPGPQHF

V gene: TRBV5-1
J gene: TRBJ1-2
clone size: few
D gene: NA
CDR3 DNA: TGCGCCAGCAGCTTTGGGGGGTTCTACTATGGCTACACCTTC
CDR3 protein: CASSFGGFYYGYTF

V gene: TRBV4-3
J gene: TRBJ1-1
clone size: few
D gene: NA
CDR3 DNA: TGCGCCAGCAGCCAAGAGGTCATGCAGGTGAACACTGAAGCTTTCTTT
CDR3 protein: CASSQEVMQVNTEAFF

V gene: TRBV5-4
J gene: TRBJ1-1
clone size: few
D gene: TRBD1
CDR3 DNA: TGTGCCAGCAGCTTCCAGGGGGGAGACACTGAAGCTTTCTTT
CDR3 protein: CASSFQGGDTEAFF

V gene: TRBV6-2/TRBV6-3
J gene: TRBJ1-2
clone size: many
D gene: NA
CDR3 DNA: TGTGCCAGCAGTACTCCGGGCGTTAACTATGGCTACACCTTC
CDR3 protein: CASSTPGVNYGYTF

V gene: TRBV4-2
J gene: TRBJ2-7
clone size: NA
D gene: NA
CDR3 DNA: TGTGCCAGCAGCCAGGGGGACTGGTCTCAGTACTTC
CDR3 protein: CASSQGDWSQYF

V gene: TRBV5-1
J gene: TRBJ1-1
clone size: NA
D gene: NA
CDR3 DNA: TGCGCCAGCAGCTTGGCGTCTTGGGGCCCCAACACTGAAGCTTTCTTT
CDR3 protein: CASSLASWGPNTEAFF

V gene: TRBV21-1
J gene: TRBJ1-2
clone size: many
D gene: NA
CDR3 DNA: TGTGCCAGCAGCCTGAGGCAGGCGTGTAACTATGGCTACACCTTC
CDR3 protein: CASSLRQACNYGYTF

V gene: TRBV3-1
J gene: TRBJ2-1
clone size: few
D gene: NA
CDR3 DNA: TGTGCCAGCAGCCAAGATATCAGCTCCTACAATGAGCAGTTCTTC
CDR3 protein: CASSQDISSYNEQFF

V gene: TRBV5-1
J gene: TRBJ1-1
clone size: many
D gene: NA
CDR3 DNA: TGCGCCAGCAGCTTGCGGGCAAACGAAGCTTTCTTT
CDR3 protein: CASSLRANEAFF

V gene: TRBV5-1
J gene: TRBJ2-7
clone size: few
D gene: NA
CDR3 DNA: TGCGCCAGCAGCCCTGGCGTTGGGATGATTTACGAGCAGTACTTC
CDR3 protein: CASSPGVGMIYEQYF

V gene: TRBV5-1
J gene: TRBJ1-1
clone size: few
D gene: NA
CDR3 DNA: TGCGCCAGCAGCTTGGGAGCTTTCGAGGTGGAAGCTTTCTTT
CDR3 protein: CASSLGAFEVEAFF

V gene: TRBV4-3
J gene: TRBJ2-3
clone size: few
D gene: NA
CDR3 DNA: TGCGCCAGCAGCCAAGGGACCTTTTCCACAGATACGCAGTATTTT
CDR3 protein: CASSQGTFSTDTQYF

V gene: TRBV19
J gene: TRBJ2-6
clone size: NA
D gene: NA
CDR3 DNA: TGTGCCAGTAATTCTAAAACCGGGACTTCTGGGGCCAACGTCCTGACTTTC
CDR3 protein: CASNSKTGTSGANVLTF

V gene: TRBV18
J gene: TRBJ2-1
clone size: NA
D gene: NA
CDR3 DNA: TGTGCCAGCTCACCCTTGGGACTGCTCAATGAGCAGTTCTTC
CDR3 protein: CASSPLGLLNEQFF

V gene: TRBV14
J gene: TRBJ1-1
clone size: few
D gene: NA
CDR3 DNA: TGTGCCAGCAGCCAAGTTGAAGGGTCAGCTTTCTTT
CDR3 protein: CASSQVEGSAFF

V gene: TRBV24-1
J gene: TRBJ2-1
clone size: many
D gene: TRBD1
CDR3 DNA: TGTGCCACCAGTGTAAACAGGGGGCGAAATGAGCAGTTCTTC
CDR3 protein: CATSVNRGRNEQFF

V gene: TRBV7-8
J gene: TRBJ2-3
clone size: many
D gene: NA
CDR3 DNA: TGTGCCAGCAGCTTATCGGTCACAGATACGCAGTATTTT
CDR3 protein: CASSLSVTDTQYF

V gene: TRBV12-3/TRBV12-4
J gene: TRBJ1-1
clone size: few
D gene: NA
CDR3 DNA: TGTGCCAGCAGTCCACAGGTGGGAGGTGAAGCTTTCTTT
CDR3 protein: CASSPQVGGEAFF

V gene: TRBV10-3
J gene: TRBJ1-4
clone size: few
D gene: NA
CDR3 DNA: TGTGCCATCAGTGAGTCGGGTTTGTCTAATGAAAAACTGTTTTTT
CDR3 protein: CAISESGLSNEKLFF

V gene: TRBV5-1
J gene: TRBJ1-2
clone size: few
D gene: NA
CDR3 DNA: TGCGCCAGCAGCTTGGATGGGGGTGACTATGGCTACACCTTC
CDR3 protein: CASSLDGGDYGYTF

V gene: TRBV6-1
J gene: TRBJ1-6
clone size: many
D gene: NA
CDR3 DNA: TGTGCCAGCTCCCTTGAAAGAGGATATAATTCACCCCTCCACTTT
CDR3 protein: CASSLERGYNSPLHF

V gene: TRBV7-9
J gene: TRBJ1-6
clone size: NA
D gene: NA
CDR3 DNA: TGTGCCAGCAGCTTAGCGGGGGCCCCTTATAATTCACCCCTCCACTTT
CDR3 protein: CASSLAGAPYNSPLHF

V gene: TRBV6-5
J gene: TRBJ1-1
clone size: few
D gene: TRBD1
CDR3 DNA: TGTGCCAGCAGTGCCCTGGGACAGGGACAGAACACTGAAGCTTTCTTT
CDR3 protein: CASSALGQGQNTEAFF

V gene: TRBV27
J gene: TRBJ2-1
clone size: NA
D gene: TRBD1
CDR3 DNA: TGTGCCAGCCAAATAGGGGGACAGGTGCCCTACAATGAGCAGTTCTTC
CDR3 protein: CASQIGGQVPYNEQFF

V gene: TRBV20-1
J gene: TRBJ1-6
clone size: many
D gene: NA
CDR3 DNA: TGCAGTGCTAGAGATCTCCGGCGGGCGGATGCCCCCCTCCACTTT
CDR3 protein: CSARDLRRADAPLHF

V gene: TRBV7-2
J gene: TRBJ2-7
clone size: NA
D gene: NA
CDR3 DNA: TGTGCCAGCAGCTCATCGACCACCCCCGAGCAGTACTTC
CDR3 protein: CASSSSTTPEQYF

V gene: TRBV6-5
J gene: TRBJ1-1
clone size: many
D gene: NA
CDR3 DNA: TGTGCCAGCAGTTACTCTGGATCCTCTCTGACTGAAGCTTTCTTT
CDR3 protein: CASSYSGSSLTEAFF

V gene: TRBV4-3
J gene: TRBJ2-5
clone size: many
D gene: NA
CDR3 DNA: TGCGCCAGCAGCCAAGAGGCATTAGGGACCCAGTACTTC
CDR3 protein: CASSQEALGTQYF

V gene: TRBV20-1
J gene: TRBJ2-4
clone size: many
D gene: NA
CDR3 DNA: TGCAGTGCCGCACAGATCAGGCCCGGGAAAAACATTCAGTACTTC
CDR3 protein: CSAAQIRPGKNIQYF

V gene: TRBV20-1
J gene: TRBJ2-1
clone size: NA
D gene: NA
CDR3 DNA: TGCAGTGCTAGGTGGACTTACAATGAGCAGTTCTTC
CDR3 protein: CSARWTYNEQFF

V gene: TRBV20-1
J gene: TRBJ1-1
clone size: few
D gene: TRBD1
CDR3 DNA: TGCAGTGCTAGAGATAGGACAGGGAGGCCTGAAGCTTTCTTT
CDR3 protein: CSARDRTGRPEAFF

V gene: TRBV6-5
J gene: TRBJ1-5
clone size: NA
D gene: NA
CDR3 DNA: TGTGCCAGCAAGGAGGGCTACAATCAGCCCCAGCATTTT
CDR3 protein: CASKEGYNQPQHF

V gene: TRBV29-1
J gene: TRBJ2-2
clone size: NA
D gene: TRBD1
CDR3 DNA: TGCAGCGTCCAGACCGGGACAGGGGGAACCGGGGAGCTGTTTTTT
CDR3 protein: CSVQTGTGGTGELFF